The 17 T cell receptor beta chains listed next were all sequenced from one sample in a study of cytomegalovirus exposure and HLA in healthy donors. Primers included in the PCR were 60 Vbeta and 13 Jbeta primers. The method was immunoSEQ multiplex PCR; TCRdb's version includes in-frame clones alone and lacks a portion of them. The sample carries some 140,000 clones, more than 70% recorded once. Specimen: PBMCs. Receptors originate from a woman between 40 and 55 years old in good health and CMV-seropositive.

Here the CDR3 DNA reads TGTGCCAGCAGCTTCGGACTAGCGCTAAGCACAGATACGCAGTATTTT. As protein: CASSFGLALSTDTQYF. The chain joins TRBV5-6 to TRBJ2-3; 9 bases match TRBD2. This CDR3 has 16 residues. Trimming removed 2 bases from V and 0 bases from J; junction bases left unmatched: 4. CDR1 and CDR2 from the germline V gene are SGHDT and YYEEEE.

The rearrangement uses TRBV11-2 and TRBJ2-7; 10 bases fit TRBD2. This CDR3 region has 15 residues. Germline lookup yields CDR1 SGHAT and CDR2 FQNNGV. Germline trimming cut 5 bases from V and 0 bases from J; bases unmatched to any gene: 4. CDR3 in DNA: TGTGCCAGCAGCCGCCCTAGCGGGAGCTCCTACGAGCAGTACTTC. This gives the protein CASSRPSGSSYEQYF.

The rearrangement links TRBV19 to TRBJ2-1; 16 nucleotides match TRBD2. The germline CDR1 and CDR2 sequences are LNHDA and SQIVND (reference sequence). This CDR3 contains 19 residues. V dropped 6 bases and J dropped 1; count of bases not matched to a gene: 9. In DNA, the CDR3 is TGTGCCAGTAGGGGACTAGCGGGAGGGCAGGCCTCATCCTACAATGAGCAGTTCTTC. Amino acids: CASRGLAGGQASSYNEQFF.

This clone occurred a few times. The rearrangement links TRBV18 to TRBJ2-1; 14 nucleotides align to TRBD2. After removal of 6 bases from V and 10 bases from J, the junction contained 14 bases not matched to a gene. This CDR3 comprises 17 residues. Germline V gene data show CDR1 as KGHSH and CDR2 as LQKENI. The CDR3 nucleotides read TGTGCCAGCTCGCCCGCCTCCGGGACTAGCGGGAGTTACGAGCAGTTCTTC. Its translation: CASSPASGTSGSYEQFF.

The chain uses TRBV5-1 and TRBJ2-2; D is possibly TRBD2 (6 bases). CDR1 is SGHRS, CDR2 YFSETQ, per germline. This CDR3 spans 15 amino acids. V dropped 3 bases and J dropped 3 bases, with 12 bases sitting between them. The CDR3 sequence is CASSSEGPDTGELFF. The DNA of the CDR3 is TGCGCCAGCAGCTCGGAGGGCCCGGACACCGGGGAGCTGTTTTTT. Variable domain in full (rest from reference TRBV5-1 and TRBJ2-2): KAGVTQTPRYLIKTRGQQVTLSCSPISGHRSVSWYQQTPGQGLQFLFEYFSETQRNKGNFPGRFSGRQFSNSRSEMNVSTLELGDSALYLCASSSEGPDTGELFFGEGSRLTVL.

This chain connects TRBV18 to TRBJ2-3; the D is unclear. This CDR3 is built from 15 residues. Germline lookup yields CDR1 KGHSH and CDR2 LQKENI. The V end lost 4 bases, the J end lost 0 bases, and 11 bases lay between the germline ends. For the CDR3, the DNA is TGTGCCAGCTCACGCCTGCCTAGGAGCACAGATACGCAGTATTTT. Its protein is CASSRLPRSTDTQYF.

The V call is TRBV5-6, the J call TRBJ2-2, with a possible D match to TRBD2 (6 bases). Between the trimmed V and J ends, which lost 6 bases and 2 bases, there was a span of 11 bases. CDR3 length: 14 amino acids. The germline V gene has CDR1 SGHDT and CDR2 YYEEEE. The CDR3 DNA reads TGTGCCAGCATGGGGGGACTCAACACCGGGGAGCTGTTTTTT. Amino acids: CASMGGLNTGELFF.

The chain joins TRBV13 to TRBJ2-1; 15 bases agree with TRBD2. The CDR3 is 16 amino acids. The germline V gene encodes CDR1 PRHDT and CDR2 FYEKMQ (reference sequence). V dropped 3 bases and J dropped 4; count of bases not matched to a gene: 1. The CDR3 loop is CASSFGLAGGYNEQFF. The CDR3 nucleotides are TGTGCCAGCAGCTTCGGACTAGCGGGAGGGTACAATGAGCAGTTCTTC.

The chain carries TRBV5-1 and TRBJ2-3; TRBD2 matches at 7 bases. From germline, CDR1 is SGHRS and CDR2 YFSETQ. The junction had 10 bases not matched to a gene; V was cut back by 1 base and J by 2 bases. This CDR3 spans 17 amino acids. The CDR3 nucleotides read TGCGCCAGCAGCTTGCCGCTGGCGGGAGAGGTCACAGATACGCAGTATTTT. Its protein is CASSLPLAGEVTDTQYF.

The rearrangement links TRBV5-4 to TRBJ2-2; TRBD2 might be the D (6 bases). Trimming shortened V by 4 bases and J by 4 bases, and 14 bases separated the two germline ends. This CDR3 is 15 amino acids long. CDR1 and CDR2 (germline): SGHNT, YYREEE (reference sequence). CDR3 residues: CASSRTPRGTGELFF. CDR3 DNA sequence: TGTGCCAGCAGCAGGACCCCGCGGGGCACCGGGGAGCTGTTTTTT.

The gene calls are TRBV5-1 and TRBJ2-7; 7 bases agree with TRBD2. With 0 bases clipped from V and 8 bases from J, the junction kept 11 bases outside the gene matches. Germline loops: CDR1 SGHRS, CDR2 YFSETQ. The CDR3 is 15 residues long. The CDR3 DNA is TGCGCCAGCAGCTTGGTCGGGACTACCTCTGTCAAGCAGTACTTC. Its protein product is CASSLVGTTSVKQYF. The complete variable domain, with remaining parts taken from reference TRBV5-1 and TRBJ2-7, reads KAGVTQTPRYLIKTRGQQVTLSCSPISGHRSVSWYQQTPGQGLQFLFEYFSETQRNKGNFPGRFSGRQFSNSRSEMNVSTLELGDSALYLCASSLVGTTSVKQYFGPGTRLTVT.

This clone was detected a few times. V and J are TRBV29-1 and TRBJ2-1, with D tentatively TRBD2 (7 bases). Trimming took off 5 bases at V and 4 bases at J, with 21 bases between the two ends. The CDR3 length is 16 residues. The germline V gene has CDR1 SQVTM and CDR2 ANQGSEA. The CDR3 protein is CSVRKGGASGYNEQFF. CDR3 bases: TGCAGCGTTCGGAAGGGGGGGGCTAGCGGTTACAATGAGCAGTTCTTC.

This chain connects TRBV11-2 to TRBJ2-1, with TRBD2 matching 10 bases. The CDR3 sequence is 16 residues long. The V and J ends lost 5 bases and 8 bases, in that order; junction bases with no gene match: 12. From germline, CDR1 is SGHAT and CDR2 FQNNGV. The CDR3 sequence is CASSPSRASGSYEQFF. The CDR3 bases are TGTGCCAGCAGCCCCAGCCGGGCTAGCGGGAGTTATGAGCAGTTCTTC.

The chain recombines TRBV7-9 with TRBJ2-3, with TRBD2 matching over 8 bases. Germline values: CDR1 SEHNR, CDR2 FQNEAQ (reference sequence). The V gene end was trimmed by 5 bases and the J gene end by 10 bases; junction bases not matched to a gene: 8. This CDR3 comprises 13 residues. The CDR3 sequence: CASSRGGATAQYF. CDR3 in DNA: TGTGCCAGCAGCCGGGGGGGGGCGACGGCGCAGTATTTT.

The chain links TRBV11-2 to TRBJ1-1; 7 bases fit TRBD1. The CDR3 spans 14 residues. V trimming: 4 bases; J trimming: 5 bases; junction bases outside the gene matches: 7. Germline V gene data show CDR1 as SGHAT and CDR2 as FQNNGV. CDR3 DNA sequence: TGTGCCAGCAGCTCCCCAGGGGGTTTGACTGAAGCTTTCTTT. It is translated as CASSSPGGLTEAFF. The entire variable domain, with the rest obtained from reference TRBV11-2 and TRBJ1-1, is as follows: EAGVAQSPRYKIIEKRQSVAFWCNPISGHATLYWYQQILGQGPKLLIQFQNNGVVDDSQLPKDRFSAERLKGVDSTLKIQPAKLEDSAVYLCASSSPGGLTEAFFGQGTRLTVV.

This clone is a singleton in its sample. The chain is built from TRBV28 and TRBJ2-1, with 7 bases identical to TRBD2. V lost 6 bases to trimming and J lost 3 bases; unmatched junction nucleotides: 2. The germline V gene encodes CDR1 MDHEN and CDR2 SYDVKM. This CDR3 has 13 amino acids. CDR3 in DNA: TGTGCCAGCAGCCTAGCGGTCTACAATGAGCAGTTCTTC. This encodes CASSLAVYNEQFF.

The chain couples TRBV5-6 to TRBJ2-7, with 10 bases that match TRBD1. With V trimmed by 3 bases and J by 4 bases, 10 bases remained unmatched. In germline, CDR1 is SGHDT, CDR2 YYEEEE. The CDR3 contains 16 residues. CDR3 in amino acids: CASSSTRQGASYEQYF. CDR3 bases: TGTGCCAGCAGCTCAACCAGACAGGGGGCGTCGTACGAGCAGTACTTC.